This T cell receptor (beta chain) was recovered during a study of blood T cell repertoires in COVID-19. On the study more broadly: The United States, Italy and Spain supplied acute and convalescent COVID-19 samples. Nucleic acid was either cDNA or gDNA, and it came from T cells, B-cell-depleted T cells, or PBMCs.

This clone was counted once. Authors' data handling: Estimation of nucleated cell counts relied on the amplification of reference gene primers. Generated by immunoSEQ multiplex PCR, the TCRdb table keeps only in-frame clones and is missing some. The V and J calls and clone size are taken from that table; D and trimming were inferred from the DNA. This sample carries almost 55,000 clones, around nine tenths of them seen once, and the ten largest clones take approximately 3.7%. Trimming shortened V by 4 bases and J by 2 bases, and 13 bases separated the two germline ends. The CDR3 spans 15 residues. Germline CDR1 SGHRS, CDR2 YFSETQ.

The sequence was collected from a human donor in a cohort sampled during active COVID-19. The genes are TRBV5-1 and TRBJ2-1; weak D call: TRBD1 (6 bases). The sequencing sample was made of peripheral blood. CDR3 region: CASSVTGTTYNEQFF. CDR3 nucleotides: TGCGCCAGCAGCGTAACCGGGACAACCTACAATGAGCAGTTCTTC.